Listed below are T cell receptor beta chains from one sample, sequenced in a study of Graves' ophthalmopathy and Graves' hyperthyroidism. Each CDR3 protein gets one entry after TCRdb re-called the multiplex PCR reads with MiXCR. The sample has around 1,000,000 distinct CDR3 sequences; about 40% are singletons. The sample taken for sequencing was peripheral blood or thyroid tissue (not recorded which). Receptors were obtained from an adult man with Graves' hyperthyroidism. Both conserved end residues are part of each CDR3. D genes are given only for firm matches. Expanded clones are given a class, and other clones once, few, many or no size at all.

size: .; D: .; V: TRBV6-2/TRBV6-3; J: TRBJ2-5; CDR3: CASSYFTGTQETQYF; DNA: TGTGCCAGCAGTTACTTTACAGGGACCCAAGAGACCCAGTACTTC
size: many; D: .; V: TRBV10-3; J: TRBJ2-7; CDR3: CAIRGENAGEQYF; DNA: TGTGCCATCCGAGGGGAGAATGCAGGCGAGCAGTACTTC
size: many; D: .; V: TRBV4-3; J: TRBJ1-1; CDR3: CASSQDSTTEAFF; DNA: TGCGCCAGCAGCCAAGACTCTACCACTGAAGCTTTCTTT
size: .; D: TRBD1; V: TRBV2; J: TRBJ2-2; CDR3: CASGTGTGF; DNA: TGTGCCAGCGGTACTGGGACAGGGTTT
size: .; D: .; V: TRBV29-1; J: TRBJ1-4; CDR3: CSVEDRGEKLFF; DNA: TGCAGCGTTGAAGATCGTGGTGAAAAACTGTTTTTT
size: .; D: .; V: TRBV7-9; J: TRBJ1-2; CDR3: CAGCASSPLDRGVGYTF; DNA: .
size: .; D: TRBD2; V: TRBV7-2; J: TRBJ2-7; CDR3: CASSSQGLAGVPYEQYF; DNA: TGTGCCAGCAGCTCGCAGGGGCTAGCGGGAGTACCCTACGAGCAGTACTTC
size: .; D: TRBD2; V: TRBV24-1; J: TRBJ2-3; CDR3: CATSDLPGTSGFTDTQYF; DNA: TGTGCCACCAGTGATTTGCCCGGGACTAGTGGTTTCACAGATACGCAGTATTTT
size: many; D: .; V: TRBV7-9; J: TRBJ1-1; CDR3: CASSHQGAMNTEAFF; DNA: TGTGCCAGTTCACACCAGGGAGCCATGAACACTGAAGCTTTCTTT
size: many; D: TRBD1; V: TRBV12-3/TRBV12-4; J: TRBJ1-5; CDR3: CASSRGQGAFYNQPQHF; DNA: TGTGCCAGCAGTCGAGGACAGGGGGCGTTCTACAATCAGCCCCAGCATTTT
size: many; D: .; V: TRBV12-3/TRBV12-4; J: TRBJ1-5; CDR3: CASSFQGLSNQPQHF; DNA: TGTGCCAGCAGTTTTCAGGGGCTTAGCAATCAGCCCCAGCATTTT
size: .; D: .; V: TRBV6-5; J: TRBJ1-3; CDR3: CASSYSRRGIDGNTIYF; DNA: TGTGCCAGCAGTTACTCGAGGCGGGGCATAGATGGAAACACCATATATTTT
size: many; D: .; V: TRBV20-1; J: TRBJ2-7; CDR3: CSVTALISYEQYF; DNA: TGCAGTGTGACAGCACTAATTTCCTACGAGCAGTACTTC
size: many; D: .; V: TRBV14; J: TRBJ2-5; CDR3: CASSHVAGEETQYF; DNA: TGTGCCAGCAGCCATGTTGCCGGGGAGGAGACCCAGTACTTC
size: many; D: .; V: TRBV7-2; J: TRBJ1-5; CDR3: CASSSGQREPQHF; DNA: TGTGCCAGCAGCTCCGGACAGCGGGAGCCCCAGCATTTT
size: many; D: .; V: TRBV6-1; J: TRBJ1-2; CDR3: CASSEWSGRGYTF; DNA: TGTGCCAGCAGTGAATGGTCAGGTCGAGGCTACACCTTC
size: many; D: .; V: TRBV2; J: TRBJ2-7; CDR3: CASSPSPGSGYEQYF; DNA: TGTGCCAGCAGCCCCAGCCCCGGGTCAGGCTACGAGCAGTACTTC
size: .; D: TRBD1; V: TRBV9; J: TRBJ1-5; CDR3: CASSAQGGRVPQHF; DNA: TGTGCCAGCAGCGCGCAGGGGGGGAGGGTGCCCCAGCATTTT
size: few; D: .; V: TRBV6-6; J: TRBJ1-1; CDR3: CASKDGTEAFF; DNA: TGTGCCAGCAAGGATGGCACTGAAGCTTTCTTT
size: few; D: TRBD2; V: TRBV7-2; J: TRBJ2-7; CDR3: CASSHQILAGAPLEQYF; DNA: TGTGCCAGCAGCCACCAAATTCTAGCGGGGGCCCCCCTTGAGCAGTACTTC
size: .; D: TRBD1; V: TRBV20-1; J: TRBJ1-1; CDR3: CSAREGTGALNTEAFF; DNA: TGCAGTGCTAGAGAAGGGACAGGGGCCCTTAACACTGAAGCTTTCTTT
size: many; D: .; V: TRBV24-1; J: TRBJ1-5; CDR3: CATSVGGAQPQHF; DNA: TGTGCCACCAGTGTAGGAGGGGCTCAGCCCCAGCATTTT
size: .; D: .; V: TRBV28; J: TRBJ2-7; CDR3: CASSLFKETYEQYF; DNA: TGTGCCAGCAGTTTATTCAAAGAAACCTACGAGCAGTACTTC
size: once; D: TRBD1; V: TRBV25-1; J: TRBJ1-1; CDR3: CASSEVGQGPPEAFF; DNA: TGTGCCAGCAGTGAAGTAGGACAGGGACCGCCTGAAGCTTTCTTT
size: .; D: .; V: TRBV20-1; J: TRBJ1-5; CDR3: CSARTEGAGNQPQHF; DNA: TGCAGTGCTAGAACGGAAGGGGCTGGCAATCAGCCCCAGCATTTT
size: .; D: .; V: TRBV4-1; J: TRBJ1-4; CDR3: CASSQALGAGLLFF; DNA: TGCGCCAGCAGCCAAGCACTAGGCGCCGGACTCCTGTTTTTT
size: .; D: .; V: TRBV29-1; J: TRBJ2-6; CDR3: CSAEEGAGANVLTF; DNA: TGCAGCGCCGAGGAGGGGGCTGGGGCCAACGTCCTGACTTTC
size: .; D: TRBD1; V: TRBV9; J: TRBJ1-5; CDR3: CASSRGQSQPQHF; DNA: TGTGCCAGCAGCCGGGGACAGTCCCAGCCCCAGCATTTT
size: .; D: .; V: TRBV20-1; J: TRBJ1-2; CDR3: CSRTEGVGYGYTF; DNA: TGCAGTCGCACCGAAGGGGTCGGCTATGGCTACACCTTC
size: many; D: .; V: TRBV2; J: TRBJ1-6; CDR3: CAISKRVRGLVTRPLHF; DNA: TGTGCCATATCAAAGCGGGTCAGGGGATTGGTAACTCGCCCCCTCCACTTT
size: many; D: .; V: TRBV29-1; J: TRBJ2-6; CDR3: CSVEENTRGSYGANVLTF; DNA: TGCAGCGTTGAAGAGAATACACGGGGTTCCTATGGGGCCAACGTCCTGACTTTC
size: many; D: .; V: TRBV29-1; J: TRBJ2-7; CDR3: CSVSWDYEQYF; DNA: TGCAGCGTTTCATGGGACTACGAGCAGTACTTC
size: many; D: .; V: TRBV12-3/TRBV12-4; J: TRBJ2-7; CDR3: CASSPMGVYEQYF; DNA: TGTGCCAGCAGCCCGATGGGGGTATACGAGCAGTACTTC
size: .; D: .; V: TRBV7-9; J: TRBJ2-5; CDR3: CASSLSGRIGNTGAGQETQYF; DNA: TGTGCCAGCAGCTTATCTGGCCGAATCGGGAACACCGGGGCGGGTCAAGAGACCCAGTACTTC
size: few; D: .; V: TRBV20-1; J: TRBJ2-5; CDR3: CSASNTGNQETQYF; DNA: TGCAGTGCAAGCAACACAGGGAATCAAGAGACCCAGTACTTC
size: .; D: .; V: TRBV7-9; J: TRBJ1-4; CDR3: CASSSRTMFF; DNA: TGTGCCAGCAGCTCCAGGACGATGTTTTTT
size: few; D: TRBD1; V: TRBV2; J: TRBJ1-2; CDR3: CASSESPTGNYGYTF; DNA: TGTGCCAGCAGCGAGAGCCCGACAGGGAACTATGGCTACACCTTC
size: .; D: TRBD1; V: TRBV5-1; J: TRBJ1-2; CDR3: CASQSGTAYGYTF; DNA: TGCGCCAGCCAATCCGGGACAGCCTATGGCTACACCTTC
size: many; D: TRBD1; V: TRBV14; J: TRBJ1-3; CDR3: CASKTGIVGNTIYF; DNA: TGTGCCAGCAAGACAGGGATCGTCGGAAACACCATATATTTT
size: .; D: .; V: TRBV7-2; J: TRBJ2-2; CDR3: CASSFLRGANTGELFF; DNA: TGTGCCAGCAGCTTCCTCCGGGGCGCGAACACCGGGGAGCTGTTTTTT
size: many; D: TRBD2; V: TRBV9; J: TRBJ2-7; CDR3: CASSVGGRASEQYF; DNA: TGTGCCAGCAGCGTAGGCGGGAGGGCCTCCGAGCAGTACTTC
size: many; D: TRBD1; V: TRBV4-2; J: TRBJ2-5; CDR3: CASSQEGQTQETQYF; DNA: TGTGCCAGCAGCCAAGAGGGACAGACACAAGAGACCCAGTACTTC
size: few; D: .; V: TRBV5-1; J: TRBJ2-5; CDR3: CASSLEAAVPLETQYF; DNA: TGCGCCAGCAGCCTAGAAGCGGCTGTTCCTTTGGAGACCCAGTACTTC
size: many; D: .; V: TRBV20-1; J: TRBJ2-7; CDR3: CSARDLGSSYEQYF; DNA: TGCAGTGCTAGAGATCTTGGCTCCTCCTACGAGCAGTACTTC
size: many; D: TRBD1; V: TRBV29-1; J: TRBJ1-4; CDR3: CSVEDPLDRGNEKLFF; DNA: TGCAGCGTTGAAGATCCTTTAGACAGGGGCAATGAAAAACTGTTTTTT
size: many; D: TRBD2; V: TRBV12-3/TRBV12-4; J: TRBJ2-5; CDR3: CASSFGLAGGSETQYF; DNA: TGTGCCAGCAGTTTCGGGCTAGCGGGAGGGTCGGAGACCCAGTACTTC
size: many; D: TRBD1; V: TRBV10-1; J: TRBJ1-5; CDR3: CASSESSTGGQPQHF; DNA: TGCGCCAGCAGTGAGTCTTCGACAGGGGGTCAGCCCCAGCATTTT
size: few; D: .; V: TRBV28; J: TRBJ1-2; CDR3: CASKEEDYGYTF; DNA: TGTGCCAGCAAGGAGGAAGACTATGGCTACACCTTC
size: few; D: .; V: TRBV11-2; J: TRBJ1-1; CDR3: CASSSSRGLNTEAFF; DNA: TGTGCCAGCAGTTCAAGCCGGGGCTTGAACACTGAAGCTTTCTTT
size: .; D: TRBD1; V: TRBV7-9; J: TRBJ1-1; CDR3: CASRKDRVDEAFF; DNA: TGTGCCAGTAGGAAGGACAGGGTCGATGAAGCTTTCTTT